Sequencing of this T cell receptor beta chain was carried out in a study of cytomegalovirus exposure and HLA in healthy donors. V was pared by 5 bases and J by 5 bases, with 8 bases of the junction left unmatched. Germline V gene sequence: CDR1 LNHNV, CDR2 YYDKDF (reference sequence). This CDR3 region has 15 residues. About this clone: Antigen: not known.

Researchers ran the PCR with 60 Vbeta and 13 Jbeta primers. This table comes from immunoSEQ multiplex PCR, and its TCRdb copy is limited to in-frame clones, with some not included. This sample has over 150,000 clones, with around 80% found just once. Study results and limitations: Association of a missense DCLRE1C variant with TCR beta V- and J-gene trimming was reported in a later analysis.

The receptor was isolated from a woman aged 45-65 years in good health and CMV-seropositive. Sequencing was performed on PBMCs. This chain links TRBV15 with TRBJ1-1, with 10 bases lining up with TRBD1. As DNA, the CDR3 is TGTGCCACCAGCTCGGCGACAGGGGGCAAAACTGAAGCTTTCTTT. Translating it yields CATSSATGGKTEAFF.